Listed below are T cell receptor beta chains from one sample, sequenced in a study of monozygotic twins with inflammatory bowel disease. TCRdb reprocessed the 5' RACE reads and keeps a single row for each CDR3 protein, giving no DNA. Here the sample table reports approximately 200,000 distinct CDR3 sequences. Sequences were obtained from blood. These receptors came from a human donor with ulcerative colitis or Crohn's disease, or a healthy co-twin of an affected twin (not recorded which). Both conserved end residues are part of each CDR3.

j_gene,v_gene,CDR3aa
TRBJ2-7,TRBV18,CASSTSGGAYEQYF
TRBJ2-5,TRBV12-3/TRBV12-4,CASSFEGIVTQYF
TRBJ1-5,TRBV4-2,CASSQEAIPTQPQHF
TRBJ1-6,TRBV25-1,CASSDGKGAGTAPLHF
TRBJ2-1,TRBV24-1,CATANHRGEEQFF
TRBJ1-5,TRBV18,CASSRGNSNQPQHF
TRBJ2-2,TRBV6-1,CASRTIQGFGGELFF
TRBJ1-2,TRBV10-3,CAIKAPGPTDYGYTF
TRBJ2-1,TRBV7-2,CASSQWRGGSNEQFF
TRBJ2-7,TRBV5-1,CASSPPGQGFYEQYF
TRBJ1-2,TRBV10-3,CAISDEGLFSYGYTF
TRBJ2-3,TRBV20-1,CSASDRAGDTQYF
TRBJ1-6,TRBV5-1,CASSLDGNSPLHF
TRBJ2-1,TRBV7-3,CASSFGASVYNEQFF
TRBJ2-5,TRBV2,CASLATGQGARETQYF
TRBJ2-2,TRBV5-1,CASSLGGRKNTGELFF
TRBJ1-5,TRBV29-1,CSAPNCIGQGVGGQPQHF
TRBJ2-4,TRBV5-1,CASSWQGLAKNIQYF
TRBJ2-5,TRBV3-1,CASSQPGGTQYF
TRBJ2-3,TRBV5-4,CASSPGQKYTDTQYF
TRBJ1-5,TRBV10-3,CAISADRGYQPQHF
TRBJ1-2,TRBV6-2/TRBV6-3,CASSFQGDANYTF
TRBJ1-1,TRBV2,CASSVYGWVTEAFF
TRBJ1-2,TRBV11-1,CASIRKVSRGRGSNYGYTF
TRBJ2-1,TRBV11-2,CASSPWASGGGSYNEQFF
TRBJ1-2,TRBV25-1,CASSELRGANYGYTF
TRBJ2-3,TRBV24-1,CATSSASPATDTQYF
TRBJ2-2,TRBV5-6,CASSLEGRFRTGELFF
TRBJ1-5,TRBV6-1,CASSEGTYSNQPQHF
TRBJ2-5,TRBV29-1,CSVGLAGGQETQYF
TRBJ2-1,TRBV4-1,CASSQVAGSYNEQFF
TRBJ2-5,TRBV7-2,CASSTLLRGSQETQYF
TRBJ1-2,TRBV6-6,CASRTDRGRDGYTF
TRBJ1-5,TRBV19,CASSIFRGPANQPQHF
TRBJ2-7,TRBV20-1,CSARSSGRYEQYF
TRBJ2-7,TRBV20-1,CSARVNYEQYF
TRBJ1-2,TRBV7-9,CASSSPGTVNYGYTF
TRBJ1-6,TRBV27,CASSLWQEGSPLHF
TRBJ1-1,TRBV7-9,CASSLRRGLETEAFF
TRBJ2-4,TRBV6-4,CASSETGTGGDMQYF
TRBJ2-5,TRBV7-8,CASSSKTGKWRETQYF
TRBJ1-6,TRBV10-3,CAIRGAEGLNSPLHF
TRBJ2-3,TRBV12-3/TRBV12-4,CASGDRAADTQYF
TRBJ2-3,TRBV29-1,CSVAPGGDTQYF
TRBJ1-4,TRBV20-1,CSASASANEKLFF